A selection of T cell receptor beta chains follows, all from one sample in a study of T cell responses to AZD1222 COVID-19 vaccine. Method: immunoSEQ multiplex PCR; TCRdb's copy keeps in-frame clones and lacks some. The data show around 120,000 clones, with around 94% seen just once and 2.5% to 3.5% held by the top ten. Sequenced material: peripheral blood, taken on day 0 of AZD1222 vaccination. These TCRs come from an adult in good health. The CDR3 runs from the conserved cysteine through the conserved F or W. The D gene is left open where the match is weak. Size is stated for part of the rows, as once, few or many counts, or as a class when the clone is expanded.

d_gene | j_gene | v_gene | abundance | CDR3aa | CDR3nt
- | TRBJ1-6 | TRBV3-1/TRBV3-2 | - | CASSTRTVLNSPLHF | TGTGCCAGCAGCACAAGGACAGTACTAAATTCACCCCTCCACTTT
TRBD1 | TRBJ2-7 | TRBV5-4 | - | CASSQTGGFPYEQYF | TGTGCCAGCAGTCAAACAGGGGGATTCCCCTACGAGCAGTACTTC
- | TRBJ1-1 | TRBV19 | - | CASSIVSVNTEAFF | TGTGCCAGTAGTATAGTTTCGGTTAACACTGAAGCTTTCTTT
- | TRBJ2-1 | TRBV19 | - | CASSPTGLDAFF | TGTGCCAGTAGTCCAACGGGACTCGACGCCTTCTTC
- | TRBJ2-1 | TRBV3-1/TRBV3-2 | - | CASSQEQGFSYNEQFF | TGTGCCAGCAGCCAAGAACAGGGATTCTCCTACAATGAGCAGTTCTTC
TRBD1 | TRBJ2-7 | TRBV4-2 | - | CASSQDDGTGSYEQYF | TGTGCCAGCAGCCAAGACGACGGGACAGGGTCCTACGAGCAGTACTTC
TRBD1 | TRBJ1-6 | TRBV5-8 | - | CASTPRGTANNSPLHF | TGTGCCAGCACTCCGCGGGGGACAGCCAATAATTCACCCCTCCACTTT
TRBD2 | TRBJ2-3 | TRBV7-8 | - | CASSLELGGRALSPTDTQYF | TGTGCCAGCAGCTTAGAGTTGGGCGGGAGGGCCCTCTCCCCTACAGATACGCAGTATTTT
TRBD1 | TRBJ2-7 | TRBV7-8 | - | CASSSHRGRNEQYF | TGTGCCAGCAGCTCCCACAGGGGTAGGAACGAGCAGTACTTC
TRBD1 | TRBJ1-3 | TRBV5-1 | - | CASSTDRATGNTIYF | TGCGCCAGCAGTACAGACAGGGCCACTGGAAACACCATATATTTT
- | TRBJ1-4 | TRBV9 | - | CASSVYGVSNEKLFF | TGTGCCAGCAGCGTATATGGCGTTTCTAATGAAAAACTGTTTTTT
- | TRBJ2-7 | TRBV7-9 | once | CASSPLTRYEQYF | TGTGCCAGCAGCCCACTGACGCGATACGAGCAGTACTTC
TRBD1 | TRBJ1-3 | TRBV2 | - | CAVGTASLSTIYF | TGTGCCGTTGGGACAGCTTCGCTGAGCACCATATATTTT
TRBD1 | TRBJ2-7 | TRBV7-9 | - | CASSPGQGIAYEQYF | TGTGCCAGCAGCCCCGGACAGGGAATCGCCTACGAGCAGTACTTC
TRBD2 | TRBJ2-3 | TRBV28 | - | CASSRLAGGRVDTQYF | TGTGCCAGCAGTCGACTAGCGGGAGGAAGGGTAGATACGCAGTATTTT
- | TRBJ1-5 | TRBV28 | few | CASSSDGEGQWPQHF | TGTGCCAGCAGTTCGGACGGGGAGGGGCAATGGCCCCAGCATTTT
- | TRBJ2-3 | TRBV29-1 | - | CSVVKGGTDTQYF | TGCAGCGTTGTTAAGGGGGGCACAGATACGCAGTATTTT
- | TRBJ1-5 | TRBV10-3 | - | CAISEQAPSLQPQHF | TGTGCCATCAGTGAGCAGGCCCCTTCCCTTCAGCCCCAGCATTTT
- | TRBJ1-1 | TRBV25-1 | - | CASSDETAAFF | TGTGCCAGCAGTGACGAGACAGCAGCTTTCTTT
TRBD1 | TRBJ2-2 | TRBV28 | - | CASISGGNGELFF | TGTGCCAGCATTTCAGGGGGCAACGGGGAGCTGTTTTTT
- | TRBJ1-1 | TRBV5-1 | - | CASSLDRRVGNTEAFF | TGCGCCAGCAGCTTGGACCGCAGGGTGGGGAACACTGAAGCTTTCTTT
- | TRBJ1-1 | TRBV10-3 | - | CAISDQSVNTEAFF | TGTGCCATCAGTGACCAGTCAGTGAACACTGAAGCTTTCTTT
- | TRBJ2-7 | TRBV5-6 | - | CASSFRFSKGPNYEQYF | TGTGCCAGCAGCTTTCGGTTCTCGAAAGGGCCCAACTACGAGCAGTACTTC